This passage covers 32 T cell receptor beta chains from one sample sequenced in a study of blood T cell repertoires in COVID-19 (dated by TCRdb to the early 2020s). The method behind the library was the immunoSEQ multiplex PCR assay. In its TCRdb copy, this immuneACCESS table keeps in-frame sequences only and misses some clones. Where compared with another copy, unresolved V genes explain less than half of these, and the others have no known cause. Counted in this sample were 150,000 to 200,000 clones; 75% to 90% of them appeared once. Together, the top ten hold roughly 5% of the sample. The sequencing input was PBMCs or T cells enriched from blood (not recorded which). All receptors come from a man aged 65 to 85 who had been exposed to COVID-19.

The chain recombines TRBV28 with TRBJ2-7; 12 bases are shared with TRBD2. Germline V gene lookup returns CDR1 MDHEN and CDR2 SYDVKM. With V trimmed by 3 bases and J by 12 bases, 9 bases remained unmatched. This CDR3 is built from 14 residues. CDR3 sequence: CASSFGLAGGPPYF. CDR3 in DNA: TGTGCCAGCAGTTTTGGGCTAGCGGGAGGGCCGCCGTACTTC.

This clone was seen a few times. The chain carries TRBV28 and TRBJ2-7; the match to TRBD1 covers 8 bases. Trimming removed 5 bases from V and 6 bases from J; junction bases left unmatched: 3. Germline V gene sequence: CDR1 MDHEN, CDR2 SYDVKM. The CDR3 spans 12 residues. DNA of the CDR3: TGTGCCAGCAGTCGGACAGGGCTCGAGCAGTACTTC. This sequence encodes CASSRTGLEQYF.

The rearrangement links TRBV7-9 to TRBJ1-1; weak D call: TRBD1 (6 bases). Germline V gene lookup returns CDR1 SEHNR and CDR2 FQNEAQ (reference sequence). The ends were cut back, 3 bases at V and 3 bases at J, with 20 bases in the middle. This CDR3 contains 17 residues. The CDR3 loop reads CASSFSGIWGRDTEAFF. In DNA form, the CDR3 reads TGTGCCAGCAGCTTTTCGGGTATATGGGGGCGCGACACTGAAGCTTTCTTT.

The V call is TRBV7-8, the J call TRBJ1-1; no clear D. CDR3 size: 14 residues. Germline V gene data show CDR1 as SGHVS and CDR2 as FQNEAQ. The ends were cut back, 2 bases at V and 7 bases at J, with 14 bases in the middle. The CDR3 nucleotides are TGTGCCAGCAGCTTACCCGGGAGTGGTAGTGAAGCTTTCTTT. Residues: CASSLPGSGSEAFF.

The table lists this clone with a few counts. J is TRBJ2-7 and V is TRBV14; 8 bases are a match to TRBD2. The CDR3 spans 17 residues. Germline V gene data show CDR1 as SGHDN and CDR2 as FVKESK. V shed 4 bases, J shed 4 bases, and the junction held 15 bases outside the gene matches. CDR3 sequence (DNA): TGTGCCAGCAGCCCAGTCCTAAGCGGGGGCGAAACGTACGAGCAGTACTTC. Its translation: CASSPVLSGGETYEQYF.

The rearrangement links TRBV28 to TRBJ2-7, with 11 positions matching TRBD2. CDR1 is MDHEN and CDR2 is SYDVKM in the germline V gene. The CDR3 extends over 16 amino acids. Germline trimming cut 6 bases from V and 5 bases from J; bases unmatched to any gene: 12. The CDR3 loop reads CASSLAGGIPRDEQYF. CDR3 bases: TGTGCCAGCAGCCTAGCGGGAGGAATCCCCCGCGACGAGCAGTACTTC.

The chain uses TRBV6-5 and TRBJ1-1; 7 bases map to TRBD1. The CDR3 is 15 residues long. Germline V gene data show CDR1 as MNHEY and CDR2 as SVGAGI. V shed 9 bases and J 2 bases; nucleotides not matched to a gene: 12. This CDR3 reads CASSNRQGLNTEAFF. In DNA, the CDR3 is TGTGCCAGTAGTAACCGACAGGGTTTAAACACTGAAGCTTTCTTT.

This clone was seen many times. V is TRBV19 and J is TRBJ1-1, with a weak D call TRBD1 (6 bases). The germline gives CDR1 LNHDA, CDR2 SQIVND (reference sequence). The ends were cut back, 9 bases at V and 3 bases at J, with 11 bases in the middle. The CDR3 runs to 12 residues. Written as DNA, the CDR3 is TGTGCCAGCCGCTCAGGGGACACTGAAGCTTTCTTT. Its translation is CASRSGDTEAFF.

The chain has TRBV7-9 and TRBJ2-1; possible D gene TRBD2, 7 bases. V was shortened by 2 bases and J by 4 bases, with 12 bases between the two germline ends. The CDR3 is 15 amino acids. Per the germline V gene, CDR1 is SEHNR and CDR2 is FQNEAQ (reference sequence). CDR3: CASSLTGGGYNEQFF. CDR3 nucleotides: TGTGCCAGCAGCTTAACGGGGGGCGGATACAATGAGCAGTTCTTC.

Remarks on this clone: Other DNA sequences in this sample translate to the same CDR3. This chain uses TRBV7-2 with TRBJ1-2, with D possibly matching TRBD1 (5 bases). The germline gives CDR1 SGHTA, CDR2 FQGNSA. V was trimmed by 3 bases and J by 8 bases, leaving 16 bases between them. This CDR3 comprises 14 residues. CDR3 DNA: TGTGCCAGCAGCTTGGGGGGATCAGTGAGGGGCTACACCTTC. Its protein is CASSLGGSVRGYTF.

This clone was counted a few times. This chain connects TRBV5-6 to TRBJ1-2, with TRBD1 matching over 8 bases. The CDR3 length is 15 residues. The V and J ends lost 0 bases and 4 bases, in that order; junction bases with no gene match: 5. Germline V gene sequence: CDR1 SGHDT, CDR2 YYEEEE. CDR3 loop: CASSLVGTGSYGYTF. The CDR3 DNA follows: TGTGCCAGCAGCTTGGTAGGGACAGGATCCTATGGCTACACCTTC.

The chain employs TRBV11-2 and TRBJ2-5; 8 bases match TRBD1. The length of the CDR3 is 15 residues. Germline V gene data show CDR1 as SGHAT and CDR2 as FQNNGV. V was pared by 1 base and J by 5 bases, with 6 bases of the junction left unmatched. This chain's CDR3 is CASSLGSGGFETQYF. CDR3 in DNA: TGTGCCAGCAGCTTAGGATCAGGGGGCTTCGAGACCCAGTACTTC.

This rearrangement joins TRBV7-2 to TRBJ2-3; D not resolved. The ends were cut back, 0 bases at V and 1 base at J, with 5 bases in the middle. Germline V gene sequence: CDR1 SGHTA, CDR2 FQGNSA. This CDR3 spans 14 amino acids. The DNA for the CDR3 is TGTGCCAGCAGCTTAGCTTTCGGCACAGATACGCAGTATTTT. Translating gives CASSLAFGTDTQYF.

The genes are TRBV18 and TRBJ2-7; TRBD2 matches at 8 bases. There are 15 residues in the CDR3. V lost 6 bases and J lost 6; bases outside the gene matches: 13. Germline V lookup: CDR1 KGHSH, CDR2 LQKENI. Here the CDR3 reads CASSTTVAGYGEQYF. The CDR3 bases are TGTGCCAGCTCCACCACGGTAGCGGGATACGGCGAGCAGTACTTC.

V is TRBV25-1 and J is TRBJ1-2, with 11 bases that match TRBD1. Trimming cost V 6 bases and J 3 bases; bases outside gene matches: 0. This CDR3 has 13 amino acids. Per the germline V gene, CDR1 is MGHDK and CDR2 is SYGVNS. CDR3 in amino acids: CASRGQGDYGYTF. The DNA for the CDR3 is TGTGCCAGCAGGGGACAGGGGGACTATGGCTACACCTTC.

The rearrangement joins TRBV28 to TRBJ2-1; 8 bases match TRBD1. This CDR3 comprises 15 residues. The germline V gene has CDR1 MDHEN and CDR2 SYDVKM. Germline trimming cut 7 bases from V and 3 bases from J; bases unmatched to any gene: 8. The CDR3 sequence: CASTVRTGGYNEQFF. The DNA for the CDR3 is TGTGCCAGCACCGTTCGCACAGGGGGCTACAATGAGCAGTTCTTC.

CDR3 loop: CATSSGRPVEQYF. In DNA form, the CDR3 reads TGTGCCACCTCTAGCGGGAGGCCGGTAGAGCAGTACTTC. The rearrangement uses TRBV28 and TRBJ2-7; 11 bases are shared with TRBD2. CDR1 and CDR2 (germline): MDHEN, SYDVKM. This CDR3 contains 13 residues. The V segment lost 10 bases and the J segment 7 bases; nucleotides outside the gene matches: 9.

This chain uses TRBV5-1 with TRBJ1-4; 7 bases align to TRBD1. The CDR3 consists of 14 residues. The V gene's germline CDR1 is SGHRS and CDR2 YFSETQ. V lost 7 bases, J lost 6 bases, and 9 bases stayed unmatched. The CDR3 spells CASHQGGGDEKLFF. CDR3 nucleotide sequence: TGCGCCAGCCACCAAGGGGGCGGGGATGAAAAACTGTTTTTT.

In its sample, this clone was seen a few times. The V gene is TRBV4-2, the J gene TRBJ1-5; perhaps TRBD1 as D (6 bases). Trimming removed 0 bases at V and 4 bases at J, with 16 bases between. This CDR3 is 17 amino acids long. Germline V gives CDR1 LGHNA, CDR2 YNFKEQ. The CDR3 loop is CASSQEEQGRTNQPQHF. For the CDR3, the DNA is TGTGCCAGCAGCCAAGAGGAACAGGGCCGCACGAATCAGCCCCAGCATTTT.

The chain couples TRBV10-3 to TRBJ1-4; D unresolved. V was shortened by 0 bases and J by 11 bases, with 16 bases between the two germline ends. This CDR3 region has 15 residues. Looked up from germline, CDR1 is ENHRY and CDR2 is SYGVKD. The CDR3 is CAISESHSISGKLFF. The CDR3 coding sequence is TGTGCCATCAGTGAGTCGCACAGCATTTCTGGGAAACTGTTTTTT.

A single count supports this clone. J is TRBJ2-1 and V is TRBV7-2; perhaps TRBD2 as D (6 bases). CDR3 size: 17 residues. Trimming stripped 7 bases from V and 0 bases from J, with 19 bases between. Per germline, CDR1 SGHTA and CDR2 FQGNSA. The CDR3 coding sequence is TGTGCCAGCACTCCTAGCGCAGGGTGGAGCTCCTACAATGAGCAGTTCTTC. Translation: CASTPSAGWSSYNEQFF.

The V gene is TRBV3-1 (or the pseudogene TRBV3-2), the J gene TRBJ2-5; the D gene is possibly TRBD2 (5 bases). The CDR3 has 13 residues. Germline V gene data show CDR1 as LGHDT and CDR2 as YNNKEL (reference sequence). The V end lost 2 bases, the J end lost 5 bases, and 9 bases lay between the germline ends. CDR3 loop: CASSQNGVETQYF. CDR3 sequence (DNA): TGTGCCAGCAGCCAAAACGGGGTTGAGACCCAGTACTTC.

The table lists this clone with a few counts. The chain uses TRBV7-3 and TRBJ1-3; the match to TRBD1 covers 8 bases. J gave up 4 bases and V 4 bases, and 3 bases lay outside the gene matches. CDR1 SGHTA and CDR2 FQGTGA come from the germline V gene. This CDR3 has 14 residues. The CDR3 reads CASSSTGAGNTIYF. CDR3 DNA sequence: TGTGCCAGCAGCTCGACAGGGGCGGGAAACACCATATATTTT. Complete variable domain (other parts from reference TRBV7-3 and TRBJ1-3): GAGVSQTPSNKVTEKGKYVELRCDPISGHTALYWYRQSLGQGPEFLIYFQGTGAADDSGLPNDRFFAVRPEGSVSTLKIQRTERGDSAVYLCASSSTGAGNTIYFGEGSWLTVV.

This chain links TRBV7-9 with TRBJ2-3, with D perhaps TRBD2 (8 bases). Germline assignment: CDR1 SEHNR and CDR2 FQNEAQ (reference sequence). The CDR3 loop spans 15 amino acids. V was pared by 5 bases and J by 2 bases, with 14 bases between. CDR3 sequence (DNA): TGTGCCAGCAGCCGGGGGGGACAGCTCACAGATACGCAGTATTTT. It translates to CASSRGGQLTDTQYF.

The chain carries TRBV21-1 and TRBJ1-2; the table's D gene call, TRBD1, was not cross checked with the DNA. TRBV21-1 is shown as a pseudogene. This CDR3 has 12 residues. The chain's CDR3 is CAIPTVNYGYTF. The CDR3 nucleotides read TGTGCCATCCCAACAGTAAACTATGGCTACACCTTC.

Only a few counts were recorded for this clone. This chain uses TRBV6-2 or TRBV6-3 with TRBJ2-7; 9 positions match TRBD1. The CDR3 is 15 residues long. Germline assignment: CDR1 MNHEY and CDR2 SVGEGT. With V trimmed by 0 bases and J by 7 bases, 7 bases remained unmatched. The CDR3 DNA follows: TGTGCCAGCAGTTACTCGAGGACAGGGGCCACTGAGCAGTACTTC. This gives the protein CASSYSRTGATEQYF.

J is TRBJ2-2 and V is TRBV9; D is unclear. The V end lost 0 bases, the J end lost 2 bases, and 5 bases lay between the germline ends. Germline CDR1 is SGDLS and CDR2 is YYNGEE. There are 14 residues in the CDR3. The CDR3 DNA sequence: TGTGCCAGCAGCGTAGGGCCCAACACCGGGGAGCTGTTTTTT. Its translation: CASSVGPNTGELFF.

This sequence joins TRBV3-1 (or the pseudogene TRBV3-2) and TRBJ1-1; D remains unclear. The CDR3 totals 14 residues. V was trimmed by 0 bases and J by 5 bases, leaving 10 bases between them. The V gene's germline CDR1 is LGHDT and CDR2 YNNKEL (reference sequence). The chain's CDR3 is CASSQEGAVTEAFF. The CDR3 bases are TGTGCCAGCAGCCAAGAGGGAGCGGTAACTGAAGCTTTCTTT.

In this sample, this clone turned up a few times. The rearrangement links TRBV7-2 to TRBJ2-1; 7 nucleotides line up with TRBD2. Germline CDR1 SGHTA, CDR2 FQGNSA. This CDR3 has 15 amino acids. V lost 3 bases, J lost 3 bases, and 5 bases stayed unmatched. CDR3 protein: CASSFLGGGYNEQFF. The CDR3 region has the DNA TGTGCCAGCAGCTTCTTGGGGGGGGGCTACAATGAGCAGTTCTTC. Drawing the rest from reference TRBV7-2 and TRBJ2-1, the complete variable domain is GAGVSQSPSNKVTEKGKDVELRCDPISGHTALYWYRQSLGQGLEFLIYFQGNSAPDKSGLPSDRFSAERTGGSVSTLTIQRTQQEDSAVYLCASSFLGGGYNEQFFGPGTRLTVL.

The table lists this clone with a count of one. V is TRBV24-1 and J is TRBJ2-2; no reliable D call. This CDR3 is built from 15 residues. Germline assignment: CDR1 KGHDR and CDR2 SFDVKD. The V gene lost 4 bases and the J gene lost 4 bases, with 12 bases spanning the gap. CDR3 amino acids: CATSEPWSATGELFF. CDR3 DNA: TGTGCCACCAGTGAACCCTGGAGCGCCACCGGGGAGCTGTTTTTT.

In DNA form, the CDR3 reads TGTGCCAGCAGCCAATCACAGGGGTCCTACGAGCAGTACTTC. Amino acids: CASSQSQGSYEQYF. The rearrangement joins TRBV28 to TRBJ2-7, with TRBD1 matching over 7 bases. Trimming removed 6 bases from V and 1 base from J; junction bases left unmatched: 6. This CDR3 spans 14 amino acids. In germline, CDR1 is MDHEN, CDR2 SYDVKM. Using reference TRBV28 and TRBJ2-7 for the parts outside the CDR3, the full variable domain is DVKVTQSSRYLVKRTGEKVFLECVQDMDHENMFWYRQDPGLGLRLIYFSYDVKMKEKGDIPEGYSVSREKKERFSLILESASTNQTSMYLCASSQSQGSYEQYFGPGTRLTVT.

The rearrangement uses TRBV4-1 and TRBJ2-1; TRBD2 matches 11 bases. The CDR3 is 17 amino acids. The J segment lost 10 bases and the V segment lost 3 bases, leaving 14 bases of the junction unmatched. Germline CDR1 is MGHRA and CDR2 is YSYEKL. The CDR3 coding sequence is TGCGCCAGCAGCCATGGAGCGTCGACTAGCGGGGAGGGCGAGCAGTTCTTC. Its translation is CASSHGASTSGEGEQFF.